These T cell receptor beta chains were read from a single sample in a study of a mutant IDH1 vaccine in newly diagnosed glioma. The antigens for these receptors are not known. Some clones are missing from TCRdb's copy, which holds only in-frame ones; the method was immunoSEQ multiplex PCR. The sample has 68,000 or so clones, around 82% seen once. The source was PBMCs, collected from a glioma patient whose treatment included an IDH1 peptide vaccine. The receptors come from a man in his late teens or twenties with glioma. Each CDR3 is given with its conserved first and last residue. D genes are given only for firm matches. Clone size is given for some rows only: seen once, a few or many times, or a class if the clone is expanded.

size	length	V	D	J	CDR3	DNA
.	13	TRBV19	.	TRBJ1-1	CATGRGPNTEAFF	TGTGCCACCGGGAGGGGCCCGAACACTGAAGCTTTCTTT
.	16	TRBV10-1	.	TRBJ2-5	CASSGSRVGIQETQYF	TGCGCCAGCAGCGGTTCCAGGGTGGGGATCCAAGAGACCCAGTACTTC
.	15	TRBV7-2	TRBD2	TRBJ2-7	CASSFARGSSNEQYF	TGTGCCAGCAGCTTTGCGCGGGGGTCATCTAACGAGCAGTACTTC
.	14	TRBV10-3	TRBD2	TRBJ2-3	CATRSGLATDTQYF	TGTGCCACCCGGTCGGGACTAGCAACAGATACGCAGTATTTT
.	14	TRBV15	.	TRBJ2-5	CATSRLAGEETQYF	TGTGCCACCAGCAGGCTGGCAGGGGAAGAGACCCAGTACTTC
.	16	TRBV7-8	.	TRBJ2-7	CASSLVSHDTHGEQYF	TGTGCCAGCAGCTTAGTAAGTCACGACACCCATGGAGAGCAGTACTTC
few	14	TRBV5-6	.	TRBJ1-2	CASSLAAGRRCGHF	TGTGCCAGCAGCTTGGCCGCGGGACGGCGATGCGGGCACTTC
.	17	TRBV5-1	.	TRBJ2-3	CASSLFSPGTSTDTQYF	TGCGCCAGCAGCTTGTTCTCACCCGGGACTAGCACAGATACGCAGTATTTT
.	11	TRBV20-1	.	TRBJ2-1	CSPPGYNEQFF	TGCAGTCCCCCCGGATACAATGAGCAGTTCTTC
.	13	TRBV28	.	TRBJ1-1	CASRLQENTEAFF	TGTGCCAGCAGACTACAGGAGAACACTGAAGCTTTCTTT
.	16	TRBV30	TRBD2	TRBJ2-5	CAWSPLLAGGLATQYF	TGTGCCTGGAGCCCACTACTAGCGGGGGGGCTGGCGACCCAGTACTTC
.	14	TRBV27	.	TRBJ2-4	CASSPAGRGDIQYF	TGTGCCAGCAGTCCCGCGGGACGTGGGGACATTCAGTACTTC
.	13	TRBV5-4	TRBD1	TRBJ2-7	CASSIDRVNEQYF	TGTGCCAGCAGCATCGACAGGGTCAACGAGCAGTACTTC
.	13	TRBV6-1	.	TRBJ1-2	CASSVRGPYGYTF	TGTGCCAGCAGTGTGCGGGGTCCCTATGGCTACACCTTC
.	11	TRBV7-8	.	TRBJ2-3	CASSLLNTQYF	TGTGCCAGCAGCTTACTAAATACGCAGTATTTT
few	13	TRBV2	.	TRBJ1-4	CASMTGRLGKLFF	TGTGCCAGCATGACGGGGCGCCTTGGAAAACTGTTTTTT
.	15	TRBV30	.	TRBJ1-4	CAWSYSQGFREKLFF	TGTGCCTGGAGTTATTCACAGGGTTTTAGGGAAAAACTGTTTTTT
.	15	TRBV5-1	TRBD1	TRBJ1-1	CASSLPGTANTEAFF	TGCGCCAGCAGCTTACCCGGGACAGCCAACACTGAAGCTTTCTTT
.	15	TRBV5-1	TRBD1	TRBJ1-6	CASSWGGQANSPLHF	TGCGCCAGCAGCTGGGGGGGACAGGCTAATTCACCCCTCCACTTT
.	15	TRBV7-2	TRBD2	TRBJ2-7	CASSLGASGTYEQYF	TGTGCCAGCAGCTTAGGGGCTAGCGGAACCTACGAGCAGTACTTC
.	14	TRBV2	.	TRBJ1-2	CASKRGQNSNGYTF	TGTGCCAGCAAGCGGGGACAAAACTCGAATGGCTACACCTTC
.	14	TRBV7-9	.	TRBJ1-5	CASSPSSSNQPQHF	TGTGCCAGCAGCCCCAGTAGTAGCAATCAGCCCCAGCATTTT
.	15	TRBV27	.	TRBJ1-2	CASSFTSGGYYGYTF	TGTGCCAGCAGTTTTACCTCCGGGGGCTACTATGGCTACACCTTC
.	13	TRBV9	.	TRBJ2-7	CASSAAAESKQYF	TGTGCCAGCAGCGCAGCTGCTGAGAGTAAGCAGTACTTC
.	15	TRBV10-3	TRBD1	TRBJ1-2	CAISDGQGANYGYTF	TGTGCCATCAGTGATGGACAGGGGGCAAACTATGGCTACACCTTC
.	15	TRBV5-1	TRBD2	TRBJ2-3	CASSLSLAVTDTQYF	TGCGCCAGCAGCTTGTCGCTAGCGGTCACAGATACGCAGTATTTT
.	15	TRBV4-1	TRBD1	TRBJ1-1	CASSQVQGADTEAFF	TGCGCCAGCAGCCAAGTACAGGGGGCGGACACTGAAGCTTTCTTT
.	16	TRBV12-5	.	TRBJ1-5	CASGPWGIDSNQPQHF	TGTGCTAGTGGTCCATGGGGGATCGATAGCAATCAGCCCCAGCATTTT
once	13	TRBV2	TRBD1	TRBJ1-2	CASTLGTDYGYTF	TGTGCCAGCACCCTTGGGACAGACTATGGCTACACCTTC
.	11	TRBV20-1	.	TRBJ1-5	CSARREGAQHF	TGCAGTGCTAGGCGCGAGGGGGCCCAGCATTTT
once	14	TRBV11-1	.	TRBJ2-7	CASSPPKGPQEQYF	TGTGCCAGCAGCCCGCCGAAGGGCCCGCAGGAGCAGTACTTC
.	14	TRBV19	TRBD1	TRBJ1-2	CASSPLGQAYGYTF	TGTGCCAGTAGTCCCTTAGGACAGGCCTATGGCTACACCTTC
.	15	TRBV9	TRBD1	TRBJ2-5	CASSVRTGRKETQYF	TGTGCCAGCAGCGTGAGGACAGGGAGAAAAGAGACCCAGTACTTC
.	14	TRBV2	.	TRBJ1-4	CASGGATVVEKLFF	TGTGCCAGTGGGGGGGCGACAGTGGTAGAAAAACTGTTTTTT
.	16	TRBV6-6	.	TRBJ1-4	CATPRGGALTNEKLFF	TGTGCCACTCCCCGGGGGGGGGCATTGACTAATGAAAAACTGTTTTTT
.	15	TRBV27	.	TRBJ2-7	CASSPTPGSSNEQYF	TGTGCCAGCAGTCCCACCCCCGGATCTTCCAACGAGCAGTACTTC
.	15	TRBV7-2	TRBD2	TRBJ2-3	CASSLVAGGTDTQYF	TGTGCCAGCAGCTTAGTGGCGGGGGGGACAGATACGCAGTATTTT
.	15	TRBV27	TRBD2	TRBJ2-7	CASSPEASGSYEQYF	TGTGCCAGCAGCCCAGAGGCTAGCGGGAGTTACGAGCAGTACTTC
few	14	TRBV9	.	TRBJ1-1	CASSALGRREEAFF	TGTGCCAGCAGCGCACTAGGACGGAGGGAAGAAGCTTTCTTT
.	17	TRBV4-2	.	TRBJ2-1	CASSQDRRNNLRNEQFF	TGTGCCAGCAGCCAAGATAGACGGAATAACCTCCGTAATGAGCAGTTCTTC
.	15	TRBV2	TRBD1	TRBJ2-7	CASSAQTGSNYEQYF	TGTGCCAGCAGCGCTCAGACAGGGTCCAACTACGAGCAGTACTTC
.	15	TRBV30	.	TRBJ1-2	CAWSVRWQGDYGYTF	TGTGCCTGGAGTGTACGTTGGCAGGGTGACTATGGCTACACCTTC
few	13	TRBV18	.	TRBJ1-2	CASSPDRNYGYTF	TGTGCCAGCTCACCTGACAGAAACTATGGCTACACCTTC
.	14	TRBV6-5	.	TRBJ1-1	CASSAGRENTEAFF	TGTGCCAGCAGTGCGGGACGGGAGAACACTGAAGCTTTCTTT
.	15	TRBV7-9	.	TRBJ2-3	CASNPRGARTDTQYF	TGTGCCAGCAACCCCCGGGGGGCAAGGACAGATACGCAGTATTTT
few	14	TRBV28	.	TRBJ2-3	CASSPLDSRDTQYF	TGTGCCAGCAGTCCCTTGGACTCTCGAGATACGCAGTATTTT
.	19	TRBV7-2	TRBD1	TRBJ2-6	CASSLAPTGGLSGANVLTF	TGTGCCAGCAGCTTAGCGCCGACAGGGGGCCTTTCTGGGGCCAACGTCCTGACTTTC
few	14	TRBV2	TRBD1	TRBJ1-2	CASSGRGTGNGYTF	TGTGCCAGCAGTGGGAGGGGGACAGGGAATGGCTACACCTTC
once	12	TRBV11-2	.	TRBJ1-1	CASSGMNTEAFF	TGTGCCAGCTCCGGCATGAACACTGAAGCTTTCTTT
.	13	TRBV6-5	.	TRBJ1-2	CASSYDGFRGYTF	TGTGCCAGCAGTTATGATGGGTTCCGGGGCTACACCTTC
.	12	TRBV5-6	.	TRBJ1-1	CASSLSARRGFF	TGTGCCAGCAGCTTGTCGGCGAGAAGAGGTTTCTTT
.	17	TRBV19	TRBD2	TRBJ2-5	CASSPRTSGGTRETQYF	TGTGCCAGTAGTCCCCGGACTAGCGGGGGGACTCGAGAGACCCAGTACTTC
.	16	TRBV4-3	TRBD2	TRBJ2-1	CASSPRLAGEGNEQFF	TGCGCCAGCAGCCCCCGACTAGCGGGAGAGGGTAATGAGCAGTTCTTC
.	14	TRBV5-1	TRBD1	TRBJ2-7	CASSRTGGGYEQYF	TGCGCCAGCAGCAGGACAGGGGGAGGCTACGAGCAGTACTTC
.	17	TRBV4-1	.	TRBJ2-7	CASSQVRYETGSYEQYF	TGCGCCAGCAGCCAAGTGCGATACGAGACAGGCTCCTACGAGCAGTACTTC